This T cell receptor (beta chain) is from a study of shared clonotypes between healthy human individuals. A note on this clone: Its antigen is not identified.

Study-level findings and limits: On the whole, naive subsets had larger estimated richness than memory subsets had. With several donors compared, approximately 5.5% of naive CD4 clonotypes were shared.

TCRdb keeps only in-frame clones here, not all; method: immunoSEQ multiplex PCR. The sample consists of some 1.4 million clones, 96% of them appearing once. V was shortened by 1 base and J by 2 bases, with 6 bases between the two germline ends. The CDR3 is 15 amino acids. The germline V gene has CDR1 MDHEN and CDR2 SYDVKM. V is TRBV28 and J is TRBJ2-6; no definite D call. This clonotype was obtained from a man aged 25-40 years in good health. The sequenced material came from naive CD4+ T cells sorted from blood. Noted subset: CD45RA+ positively selected. The CDR3 nucleotides read TGTGCCAGCAGTTTATCGGCCCCTGGGGCCAACGTCCTGACTTTC. Translating gives CASSLSAPGANVLTF. The variable domain in full, with the rest retrieved from reference TRBV28 and TRBJ2-6, is DVKVTQSSRYLVKRTGEKVFLECVQDMDHENMFWYRQDPGLGLRLIYFSYDVKMKEKGDIPEGYSVSREKKERFSLILESASTNQTSMYLCASSLSAPGANVLTFGAGSRLTVL.